This T cell receptor beta chain is from a study of cytomegalovirus exposure and HLA in healthy donors. Study-wide findings and caveats: CMV antigen specificity was confirmed in vitro for a few CMV-associated chains.

About this clone itself: What it binds is not known.

V lost 1 base and J 2 bases, leaving 9 bases between the germline ends. Germline CDR1 and CDR2: MGHDK and SYGVNS. This CDR3 is built from 14 residues. The assay was immunoSEQ multiplex PCR, and TCRdb's table has in-frame clones only and misses some. The table lists roughly 250,000 clones, around 87% of them singletons, with 2.5% to 3% in the top ten. What was sequenced was PBMCs. This receptor was obtained from a man younger than 35 in good health and CMV-seronegative. The rearrangement uses TRBV25-1 and TRBJ2-7, with a possible D match to TRBD2 (5 bases). CDR3 region: CASSESGVTYEQYF. In DNA form, the CDR3 reads TGTGCCAGCAGTGAATCCGGGGTAACCTACGAGCAGTACTTC.